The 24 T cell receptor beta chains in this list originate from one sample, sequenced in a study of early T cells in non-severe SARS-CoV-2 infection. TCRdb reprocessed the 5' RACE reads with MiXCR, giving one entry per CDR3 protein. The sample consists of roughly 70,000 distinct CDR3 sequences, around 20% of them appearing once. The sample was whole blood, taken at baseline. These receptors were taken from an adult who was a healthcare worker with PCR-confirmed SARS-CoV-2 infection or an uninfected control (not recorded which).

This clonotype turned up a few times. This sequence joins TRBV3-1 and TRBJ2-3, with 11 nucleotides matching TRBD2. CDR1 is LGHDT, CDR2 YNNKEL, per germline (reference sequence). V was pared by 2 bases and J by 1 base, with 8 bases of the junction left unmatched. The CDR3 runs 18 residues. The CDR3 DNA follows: TGTGCCAGCAGCCAAACTAGCGGGGGCAACCTTCGCACAGATACGCAGTATTTT. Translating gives CASSQTSGGNLRTDTQYF.

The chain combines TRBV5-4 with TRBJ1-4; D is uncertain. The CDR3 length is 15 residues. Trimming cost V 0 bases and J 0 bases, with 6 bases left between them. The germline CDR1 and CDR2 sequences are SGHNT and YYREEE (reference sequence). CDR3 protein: CASSLDAATNEKLFF. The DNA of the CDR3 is TGTGCCAGCAGCTTGGATGCTGCAACTAATGAAAAACTGTTTTTT.

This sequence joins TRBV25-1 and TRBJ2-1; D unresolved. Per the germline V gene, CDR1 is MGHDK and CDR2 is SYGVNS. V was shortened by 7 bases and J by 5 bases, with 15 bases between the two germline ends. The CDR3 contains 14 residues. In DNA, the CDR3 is TGTGCCAGCAACTGGTTGAGGCAGCACAATGAGCAGTTCTTC. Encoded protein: CASNWLRQHNEQFF.

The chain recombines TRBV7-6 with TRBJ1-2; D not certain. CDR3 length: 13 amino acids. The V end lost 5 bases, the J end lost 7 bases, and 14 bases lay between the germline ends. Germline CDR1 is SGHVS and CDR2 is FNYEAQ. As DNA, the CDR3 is TGTGCCAGCAGCAAAATTGAGGGCCTTGGCTACACCTTC. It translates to CASSKIEGLGYTF.

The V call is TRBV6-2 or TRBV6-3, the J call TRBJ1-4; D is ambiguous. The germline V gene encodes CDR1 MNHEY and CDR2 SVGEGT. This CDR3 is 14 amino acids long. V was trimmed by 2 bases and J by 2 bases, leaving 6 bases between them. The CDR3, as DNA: TGTGCCAGCAGTTACAGTGGGACTAATGAAAAACTGTTTTTT. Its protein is CASSYSGTNEKLFF.

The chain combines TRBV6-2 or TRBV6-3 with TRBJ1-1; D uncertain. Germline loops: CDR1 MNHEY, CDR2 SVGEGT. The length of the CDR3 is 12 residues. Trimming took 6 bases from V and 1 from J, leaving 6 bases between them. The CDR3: CASREGNTEAFF. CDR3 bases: TGTGCCAGCAGGGAGGGGAACACTGAAGCTTTCTTT.

CDR3 sequence reads: CASSTQRQSTGELFF. CDR3 nucleotides: TGTGCCAGTAGTACCCAACGGCAGTCCACCGGGGAGCTGTTTTTT. The V call is TRBV19, the J call TRBJ2-2; D gene uncertain. In germline, CDR1 is LNHDA, CDR2 SQIVND (reference sequence). V dropped 4 bases and J dropped 4 bases, with 13 bases sitting between them. CDR3 length: 15 residues.

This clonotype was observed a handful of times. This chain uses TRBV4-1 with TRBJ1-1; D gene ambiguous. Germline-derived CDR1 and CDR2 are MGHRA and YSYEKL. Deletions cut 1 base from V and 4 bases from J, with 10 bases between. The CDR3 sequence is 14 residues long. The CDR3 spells CASSQGHNPTEAFF. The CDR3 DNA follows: TGCGCCAGCAGCCAAGGCCACAACCCCACTGAAGCTTTCTTT.

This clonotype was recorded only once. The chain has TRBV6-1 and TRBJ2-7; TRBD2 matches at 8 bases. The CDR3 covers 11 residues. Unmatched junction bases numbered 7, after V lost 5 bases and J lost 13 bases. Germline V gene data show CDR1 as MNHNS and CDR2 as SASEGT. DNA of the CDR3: TGTGCCAGCAGTAATTACGGGGGGGACTACTTC. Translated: CASSNYGGDYF.

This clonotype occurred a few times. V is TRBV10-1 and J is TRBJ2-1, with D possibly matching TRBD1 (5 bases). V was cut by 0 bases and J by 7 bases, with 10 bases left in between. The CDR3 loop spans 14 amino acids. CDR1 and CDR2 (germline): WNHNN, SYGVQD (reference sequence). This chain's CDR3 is CASSESHGQNEQFF. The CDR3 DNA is TGCGCCAGCAGTGAGTCCCATGGACAAAATGAGCAGTTCTTC.

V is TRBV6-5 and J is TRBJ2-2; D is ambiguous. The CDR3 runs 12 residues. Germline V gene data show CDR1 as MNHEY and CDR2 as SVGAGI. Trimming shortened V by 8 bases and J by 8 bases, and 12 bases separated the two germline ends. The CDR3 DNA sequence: TGTGCCAGCGGGCCACAAGATGGGGAGCTGTTTTTT. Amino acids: CASGPQDGELFF.

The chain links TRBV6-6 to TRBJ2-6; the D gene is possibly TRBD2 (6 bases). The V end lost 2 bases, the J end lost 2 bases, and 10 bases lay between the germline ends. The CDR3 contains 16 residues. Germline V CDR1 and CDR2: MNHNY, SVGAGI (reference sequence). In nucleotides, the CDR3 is TGTGCCAGCAGTTACGACGGGGGAGCTGGGGCCAACGTCCTGACTTTC. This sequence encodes CASSYDGGAGANVLTF.

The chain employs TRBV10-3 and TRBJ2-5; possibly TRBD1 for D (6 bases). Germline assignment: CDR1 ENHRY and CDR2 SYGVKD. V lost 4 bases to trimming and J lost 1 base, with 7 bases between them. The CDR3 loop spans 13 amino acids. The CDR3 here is CAISGTVQETQYF. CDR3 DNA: TGTGCCATCAGTGGGACAGTCCAAGAGACCCAGTACTTC.

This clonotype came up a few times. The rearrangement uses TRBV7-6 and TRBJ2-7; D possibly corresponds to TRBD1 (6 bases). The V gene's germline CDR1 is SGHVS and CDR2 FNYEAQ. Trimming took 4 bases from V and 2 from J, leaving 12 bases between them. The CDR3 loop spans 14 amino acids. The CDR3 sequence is CASSSGTYTYEQYF. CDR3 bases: TGTGCCAGCAGCTCCGGGACATACACCTACGAGCAGTACTTC.

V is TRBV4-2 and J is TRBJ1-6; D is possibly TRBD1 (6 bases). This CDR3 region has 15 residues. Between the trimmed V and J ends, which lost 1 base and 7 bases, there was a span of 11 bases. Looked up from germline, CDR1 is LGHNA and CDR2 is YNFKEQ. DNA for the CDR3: TGTGCCAGCAGCCAAGTATGGGGGGGCAATTCACCCCTCCACTTT. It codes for CASSQVWGGNSPLHF.

CDR3 protein: CASSHLAEGLADTQYF. In DNA, the CDR3 is TGTGCCAGCAGCCACCTTGCCGAGGGGCTGGCAGATACGCAGTATTTT. V gene TRBV3-1 combines with J gene TRBJ2-3; D is tentatively TRBD1 or TRBD2 (5 bases each). The CDR3 totals 16 residues. The V gene lost 3 bases and the J gene lost 4 bases, with 17 bases spanning the gap. The germline V gene has CDR1 LGHDT and CDR2 YNNKEL (reference sequence).

CDR3: CASSLRPTNTGELFF. DNA for the CDR3: TGTGCCAGCAGCTTAAGGCCAACGAACACCGGGGAGCTGTTTTTT. This sequence joins TRBV7-8 and TRBJ2-2; D remains unclear. Per germline, CDR1 SGHVS and CDR2 FQNEAQ. This CDR3 region has 15 residues. The V end lost 2 bases, the J end lost 0 bases, and 7 bases lay between the germline ends.

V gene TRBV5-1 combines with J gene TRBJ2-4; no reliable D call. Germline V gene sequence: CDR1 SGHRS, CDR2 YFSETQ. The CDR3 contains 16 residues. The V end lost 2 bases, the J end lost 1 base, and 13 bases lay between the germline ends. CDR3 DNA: TGCGCCAGCAGCTTAGTGGCAGCCTCTGCCAAAAACATTCAGTACTTC. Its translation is CASSLVAASAKNIQYF.

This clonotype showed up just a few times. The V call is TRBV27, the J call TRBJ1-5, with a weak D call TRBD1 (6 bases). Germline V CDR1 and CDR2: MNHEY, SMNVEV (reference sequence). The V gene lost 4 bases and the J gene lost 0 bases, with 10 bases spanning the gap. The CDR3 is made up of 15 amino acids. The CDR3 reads CASSWTANSNQPQHF. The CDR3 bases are TGTGCCAGCAGTTGGACAGCCAATAGCAATCAGCCCCAGCATTTT.

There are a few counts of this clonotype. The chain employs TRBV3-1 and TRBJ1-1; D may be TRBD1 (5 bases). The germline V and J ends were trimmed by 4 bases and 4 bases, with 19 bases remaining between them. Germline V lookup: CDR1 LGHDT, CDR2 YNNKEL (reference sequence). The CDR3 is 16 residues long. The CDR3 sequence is CASSLGSAHGGTEAFF. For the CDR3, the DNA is TGTGCCAGCAGCCTCGGCTCCGCTCACGGGGGCACTGAAGCTTTCTTT.

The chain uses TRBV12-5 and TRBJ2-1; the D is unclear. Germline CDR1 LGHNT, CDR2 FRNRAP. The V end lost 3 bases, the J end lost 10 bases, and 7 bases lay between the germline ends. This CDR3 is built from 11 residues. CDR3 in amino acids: CASGFLVEQFF. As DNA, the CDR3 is TGTGCTAGTGGTTTCCTAGTGGAGCAGTTCTTC.

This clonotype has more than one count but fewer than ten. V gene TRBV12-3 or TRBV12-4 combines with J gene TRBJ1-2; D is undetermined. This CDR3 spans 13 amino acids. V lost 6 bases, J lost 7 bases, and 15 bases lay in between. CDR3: CASSVSILGGYTF. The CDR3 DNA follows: TGTGCCAGCAGCGTTTCTATTTTAGGTGGCTACACCTTC.

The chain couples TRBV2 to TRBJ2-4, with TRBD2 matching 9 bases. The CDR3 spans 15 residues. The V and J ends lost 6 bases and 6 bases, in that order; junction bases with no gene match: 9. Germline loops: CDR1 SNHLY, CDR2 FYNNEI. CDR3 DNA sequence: TGTGCCAGCAGGGGTTCGGAAGCGGGGGGAAACATTCAGTACTTC. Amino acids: CASRGSEAGGNIQYF.

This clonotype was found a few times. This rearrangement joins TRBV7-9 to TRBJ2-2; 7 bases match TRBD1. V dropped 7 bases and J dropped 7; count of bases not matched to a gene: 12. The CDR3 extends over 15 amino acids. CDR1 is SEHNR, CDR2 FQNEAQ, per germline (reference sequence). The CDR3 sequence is CASTPQRGGFGELFF. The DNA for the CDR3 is TGTGCCAGCACCCCCCAGCGAGGGGGCTTCGGGGAGCTGTTTTTT.